This T cell receptor beta chain was obtained from a study of human T cells and chemical hapten exposure. Study-wide background: 2% DPC applied to a roughly 2 cm by roughly 2 cm arm area sensitized donors. After 6 days, upper back 0.01% DPC patch tests were scored.

Time point given: pre-sensitization, week 0. Treatment of the sample: therapeutic diphenylcyclopropenone sensitization with weekly scalp DPC. Suited to DPC and affected by alopecia, the donors ranged from 18 to 70 years old. One entry per CDR3 protein, called by TCRdb with MiXCR from the RACE reads. The sample yields around 330,000 distinct CDR3 sequences, about 5% seen once. This clonotype was sampled from a woman under 30 with alopecia areata. Some clones in this sample may be carry-over from other donors' samples. The sample in question was whole blood, obtained in connection with sensitization to the hapten diphenylcyclopropenone (DPC).

CDR3 in amino acids: CASSDSYYSNQPQHF. For the CDR3, the DNA is TGTGCCAGTAGTGACAGTTATTATAGCAATCAGCCCCAGCATTTT. This chain links TRBV19 with TRBJ1-5, with D possibly being TRBD1 (5 bases). The V end lost 5 bases, the J end lost 0 bases, and 11 bases lay between the germline ends. Germline CDR1 and CDR2: LNHDA and SQIVND (reference sequence). The CDR3 runs to 15 residues.